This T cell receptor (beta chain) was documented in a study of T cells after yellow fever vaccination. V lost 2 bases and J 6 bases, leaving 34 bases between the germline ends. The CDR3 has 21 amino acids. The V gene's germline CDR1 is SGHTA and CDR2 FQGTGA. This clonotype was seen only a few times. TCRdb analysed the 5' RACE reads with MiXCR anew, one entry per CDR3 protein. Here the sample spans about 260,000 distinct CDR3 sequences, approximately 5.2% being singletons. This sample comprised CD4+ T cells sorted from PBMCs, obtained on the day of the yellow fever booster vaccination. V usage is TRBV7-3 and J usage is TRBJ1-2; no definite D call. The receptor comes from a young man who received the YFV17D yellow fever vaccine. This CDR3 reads CASSLPAGPRGIWVPLNGYTF. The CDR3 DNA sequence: TGTGCCAGCAGCTTACCCGCCGGGCCTCGCGGTATTTGGGTGCCCCTGAATGGCTACACCTTC. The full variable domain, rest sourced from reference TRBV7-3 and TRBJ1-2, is GAGVSQTPSNKVTEKGKYVELRCDPISGHTALYWYRQSLGQGPEFLIYFQGTGAADDSGLPNDRFFAVRPEGSVSTLKIQRTERGDSAVYLCASSLPAGPRGIWVPLNGYTFGSGTRLTVV.